One sample yielded the 14 T cell receptor beta chains listed below, sequenced in a study of Ad26.COV2.S vaccination and SARS-CoV-2 variants. Method: immunoSEQ multiplex PCR; TCRdb's copy keeps in-frame clones and lacks some. The sample contains 200,000 to 250,000 clones, roughly 90% of which appear only once. Sample treatment: approximately 18 received Ad26.COV2.S at low or high dose, single or two shots; 5 received placebo; per-sample allocation not given. Day 63 after the first injection of vaccine or placebo was the sampling time. The specimen comprised peripheral blood, sampled in a trial of Ad26.COV2.S vaccine versus placebo. These receptors all come from a person between 18 and 65 years old who received the Ad26.COV2.S COVID-19 vaccine or a placebo.

A single count supports this clone. This chain joins TRBV5-1 and TRBJ2-5; tentative D call: TRBD1 (6 bases). The CDR3 spans 14 residues. The V gene's germline CDR1 is SGHRS and CDR2 YFSETQ. V lost 5 bases and J 2 bases, leaving 13 bases between the germline ends. The CDR3 DNA reads as TGCGCCAGCAGGTTGACAGGATCTCAAGAGACCCAGTACTTC. Translated: CASRLTGSQETQYF.

This chain links TRBV6-5 with TRBJ1-5, with TRBD1 identical over 7 bases. Germline values: CDR1 MNHEY, CDR2 SVGAGI. The CDR3 consists of 14 residues. J was trimmed by 8 bases and V by 7 bases; bases with no gene match: 11. The CDR3 loop reads CASTEGGPIEPQHF. CDR3 bases: TGTGCCAGCACCGAAGGGGGCCCCATTGAGCCCCAGCATTTT.

The rearrangement links TRBV9 to TRBJ1-2; tentative D call: TRBD1 (6 bases). Trimming stripped 3 bases from V and 8 bases from J, with 17 bases between. The CDR3 spans 14 residues. CDR1 SGDLS and CDR2 YYNGEE come from the germline V gene. CDR3 bases: TGTGCCAGCAGCGACAGGGCGGTTGGAGGAGGCTACACCTTC. The encoded protein is CASSDRAVGGGYTF.

This chain joins TRBV28 and TRBJ2-7, with a tentative D call TRBD2 (6 bases). V lost 7 bases to trimming and J lost 4 bases, with 11 bases between them. Germline loops: CDR1 MDHEN, CDR2 SYDVKM. The CDR3 is 12 residues long. The CDR3 region has the DNA TGTGCCAGCACCGGGGGACGATACGAGCAGTACTTC. Protein: CASTGGRYEQYF. Combining the CDR3 with reference TRBV28 and TRBJ2-7 gives the whole variable domain DVKVTQSSRYLVKRTGEKVFLECVQDMDHENMFWYRQDPGLGLRLIYFSYDVKMKEKGDIPEGYSVSREKKERFSLILESASTNQTSMYLCASTGGRYEQYFGPGTRLTVT.

The chain couples TRBV27 to TRBJ2-7, with 10 bases identical to TRBD2. Germline lookup yields CDR1 MNHEY and CDR2 SMNVEV (reference sequence). The CDR3 is 15 amino acids. The ends lost 6 bases at V and 1 base at J; junction bases unmatched: 6. CDR3 in DNA: TGTGCCAGCAGCCCCCTAGCGGGAGAATCCTACGAGCAGTACTTC. Its translation is CASSPLAGESYEQYF.

The genes are TRBV10-2 and TRBJ1-1; possible D gene TRBD1, 6 bases. Trimming stripped 10 bases from V and 3 bases from J, with 21 bases between. Germline loops: CDR1 WSHSY, CDR2 SAAADI. The CDR3 contains 15 residues. The CDR3 here is CATWTATGRYTEAFF. As DNA, the CDR3 is TGCGCCACCTGGACGGCGACAGGTCGGTACACTGAAGCTTTCTTT.

The chain employs TRBV3-1 (or the pseudogene TRBV3-2) and TRBJ2-2; D call uncertain. Germline V gene lookup returns CDR1 LGHDT and CDR2 YNNKEL (reference sequence). This CDR3 is 13 amino acids long. Between the trimmed V and J ends, which lost 4 bases and 4 bases, there was a span of 7 bases. The CDR3 DNA follows: TGTGCCAGCAGCCTAAAGCTCACCGGGGAGCTGTTTTTT. It is translated as CASSLKLTGELFF.

Only a few counts were recorded for this clone. The V call is TRBV7-9, the J call TRBJ1-6; D might be TRBD1 (6 bases). Trimming left V 3 bases short and J 0 bases short, with 15 bases between. This CDR3 has 18 residues. Germline CDR1 SEHNR, CDR2 FQNEAQ (reference sequence). This CDR3 reads CASSFRPGQGSYNSPLHF. In DNA form, the CDR3 reads TGTGCCAGCAGCTTTCGCCCGGGACAAGGCTCCTATAATTCACCCCTCCACTTT.

This chain joins TRBV27 and TRBJ1-1; D possibly corresponds to TRBD1 (6 bases). The CDR3 is made up of 15 amino acids. Trimming cost V 3 bases and J 5 bases, with 16 bases left between them. Germline V gene sequence: CDR1 MNHEY, CDR2 SMNVEV (reference sequence). The CDR3 is CASSFSSGAGTEAFF. Written as DNA, the CDR3 is TGTGCCAGCAGTTTTTCGTCAGGGGCGGGGACTGAAGCTTTCTTT.

V usage is TRBV10-2 and J usage is TRBJ1-2; 7 positions agree with TRBD1. The CDR3 is made up of 15 amino acids. V shed 6 bases, J shed 1 base, and the junction held 8 bases outside the gene matches. Germline V gene sequence: CDR1 WSHSY, CDR2 SAAADI. As DNA, the CDR3 is TGCGCCAGCAGGGGGACAGTTACCCTTAACTATGGCTACACCTTC. Residues: CASRGTVTLNYGYTF.

The sample holds one count of this clone. The rearrangement uses TRBV19 and TRBJ2-5; 9 nucleotides agree with TRBD1. Germline-derived CDR1 and CDR2 are LNHDA and SQIVND (reference sequence). Trimming removed 2 bases from V and 5 bases from J; junction bases left unmatched: 15. The CDR3 length is 18 residues. The CDR3 DNA is TGTGCCAGTAGTATATCCAGAGGACAGGGGAAAGAGAGGGAGACCCAGTACTTC. Translating gives CASSISRGQGKERETQYF. Drawing the rest from reference TRBV19 and TRBJ2-5, the complete variable domain is DGGITQSPKYLFRKEGQNVTLSCEQNLNHDAMYWYRQDPGQGLRLIYYSQIVNDFQKGDIAEGYSVSREKKESFPLTVTSAQKNPTAFYLCASSISRGQGKERETQYFGPGTRLLVL.

This clone was counted once. The chain links TRBV5-6 to TRBJ2-1, with D perhaps assigned TRBD1 or TRBD2 (5 bases each). CDR1 and CDR2 (germline): SGHDT, YYEEEE. The CDR3 is 14 residues long. Trimming removed 1 base at V and 6 bases at J, with 11 bases between. In DNA, the CDR3 is TGTGCCAGCAGCTTGCCGGGACGCTTCAATGAGCAGTTCTTC. This translates into CASSLPGRFNEQFF. The full variable domain, its missing parts supplied by reference TRBV5-6 and TRBJ2-1, is DAGVTQSPTHLIKTRGQQVTLRCSPKSGHDTVSWYQQALGQGPQFIFQYYEEEERQRGNFPDRFSGHQFPNYSSELNVNALLLGDSALYLCASSLPGRFNEQFFGPGTRLTVL.

This clone was found once. The chain combines TRBV28 with TRBJ2-7, with TRBD1 matching over 10 bases. The ends lost 4 bases at V and 0 bases at J; junction bases unmatched: 0. Germline-derived CDR1 and CDR2 are MDHEN and SYDVKM. The CDR3 totals 14 residues. CDR3 sequence reads: CASSWDRGSYEQYF. CDR3 nucleotides: TGTGCCAGCAGTTGGGACAGGGGCTCCTACGAGCAGTACTTC.

This sequence joins TRBV7-2 and TRBJ1-1, with TRBD1 matching 8 bases. With V trimmed by 0 bases and J by 0 bases, 6 bases remained unmatched. The CDR3 runs to 17 residues. CDR1 SGHTA and CDR2 FQGNSA come from the germline V gene. The CDR3 loop reads CASSLAGDRRMNTEAFF. The CDR3 nucleotides read TGTGCCAGCAGCTTAGCGGGGGACAGGAGGATGAACACTGAAGCTTTCTTT.